Below, 14 T cell receptor beta chains from the same sample are listed, as sequenced in a study of beta chain features in type 1 diabetes. Study-wide points: Shortening that was moderate but significant affected the TCRB CDR3s of Type 1 diabetes patients in all four CD4+ subsets.

TCRB transcripts that were expressed got sequenced, as all of the isolated RNA had been reverse transcribed. Method: immunoSEQ multiplex PCR; TCRdb's copy keeps in-frame clones and lacks some. The sample has about 640,000 clones, 9.5% to 15% seen once; the top ten hold roughly 0.12%. The antigens for these receptors are not known. Sequencing input: naive CD4+ T cells from blood. These receptors were obtained from a man under 40 with type 1 diabetes.

V and J are TRBV18 and TRBJ2-7, with 9 bases aligning to TRBD1. The V and J ends lost 0 bases and 3 bases, in that order; junction bases with no gene match: 6. Germline V gene data show CDR1 as KGHSH and CDR2 as LQKENI. The CDR3 loop spans 16 amino acids. In DNA form, the CDR3 reads TGTGCCAGCTCACCACCGCCCGGGACAGGGTTCTACGAGCAGTACTTC. Protein sequence: CASSPPPGTGFYEQYF.

The V call is TRBV18, the J call TRBJ1-2, with TRBD1 identical over 10 bases. This CDR3 is 14 amino acids long. Trimming removed 5 bases from V and 6 bases from J; junction bases left unmatched: 6. Germline values: CDR1 KGHSH, CDR2 LQKENI. CDR3 in DNA: TGTGCCAGCTCATCCCGACAGGGGGCGGATGGCTACACCTTC. Amino acids: CASSSRQGADGYTF.

This clone turned up a few times. V gene TRBV10-3 combines with J gene TRBJ1-6; D is undetermined. V shed 10 bases and J shed 9 bases, with 16 bases lying between them. Per germline, CDR1 ENHRY and CDR2 SYGVKD. The CDR3 has 13 amino acids. The CDR3 loop reads CATTPGLGSPLHF. The CDR3 DNA reads TGTGCCACCACCCCGGGTCTGGGTTCACCCCTCCACTTT.

In this sample, this clone turned up a few times. The gene calls are TRBV7-2 and TRBJ1-6; no clear D gene. The CDR3 extends over 13 amino acids. The V and J ends lost 3 bases and 10 bases respectively, with 10 bases between them. Germline assignment: CDR1 SGHTA and CDR2 FQGNSA. The CDR3 region has the DNA TGTGCCAGCAGCTTCCAGGCCGGCTCACCCCTCCACTTT. This gives the protein CASSFQAGSPLHF.

This chain connects TRBV5-1 to TRBJ2-5; possibly TRBD2 for D (5 bases). The CDR3 is 14 residues long. In germline, CDR1 is SGHRS, CDR2 YFSETQ. Trimming took 4 bases from V and 3 from J, leaving 13 bases between them. CDR3 sequence (DNA): TGCGCCAGCAGCCCCGGGATAAGGGAAGAGACCCAGTACTTC. Encoded protein: CASSPGIREETQYF.

The chain has TRBV27 and TRBJ2-7; D is perhaps TRBD1 (6 bases). The germline V and J ends were trimmed by 4 bases and 4 bases, with 14 bases remaining between them. Germline V gene data show CDR1 as MNHEY and CDR2 as SMNVEV (reference sequence). CDR3 length: 14 amino acids. CDR3 region: CASSWLGAAYEQYF. CDR3 bases: TGTGCCAGCAGTTGGCTGGGGGCGGCGTACGAGCAGTACTTC.

The chain is built from TRBV18 and TRBJ2-7, with D possibly TRBD1 on 5 matching bases. The germline V gene encodes CDR1 KGHSH and CDR2 LQKENI. Trimming pared 1 base from V and 4 bases from J, leaving 20 bases between. The CDR3 totals 17 residues. CDR3 protein: CASSPRYTGRVTYEQYF. The CDR3 bases are TGTGCCAGCTCACCACGGTATACTGGCAGGGTAACATACGAGCAGTACTTC.

The chain recombines TRBV13 with TRBJ1-2, with a possible D match to TRBD1 (5 bases). Germline V gene sequence: CDR1 PRHDT, CDR2 FYEKMQ (reference sequence). The V gene lost 3 bases and the J gene lost 7 bases, with 9 bases spanning the gap. The CDR3 has 12 amino acids. The CDR3 spells CASSFLRVGYTF. The CDR3 nucleotides are TGTGCCAGCAGCTTCCTCAGGGTTGGCTACACCTTC.

In its sample, this clone was seen a few times. The chain recombines TRBV30 with TRBJ1-2; 7 positions agree with TRBD1. The CDR3 is 14 amino acids. CDR1 and CDR2 (germline): GTSNPN, SVGIG (reference sequence). The V and J ends lost 3 bases and 4 bases, in that order; junction bases with no gene match: 8. This CDR3 reads CAWRERGDSYGYTF. For the CDR3, the DNA is TGTGCCTGGAGAGAACGGGGGGACAGCTATGGCTACACCTTC. The variable domain in full, completed from reference TRBV30 and TRBJ1-2, reads SQTIHQWPATLVQPVGSPLSLECTVEGTSNPNLYWYRQAAGRGLQLLFYSVGIGQISSEVPQNLSASRPQDRQFILSSKKLLLSDSGFYLCAWRERGDSYGYTFGSGTRLTVV.

The J gene is TRBJ2-1, the V gene TRBV28; D perhaps matches TRBD1 (6 bases). The ends were cut back, 3 bases at V and 10 bases at J, with 19 bases in the middle. Germline loops: CDR1 MDHEN, CDR2 SYDVKM. This CDR3 is 15 amino acids long. The CDR3 region has the DNA TGTGCCAGCAGTTTTGGACAGAGGTCATCGTGGGAGCAGTTCTTC. The encoded protein is CASSFGQRSSWEQFF.

This clone was observed a few times. This chain links TRBV7-2 with TRBJ2-5, with TRBD2 as a possible D gene (6 bases). In germline, CDR1 is SGHTA, CDR2 FQGNSA. With 0 bases removed from V and 5 bases from J, the gap between germline ends came to 10 bases. The CDR3 sequence is 14 residues long. The chain's CDR3 is CASSLAGGAETQYF. The CDR3 nucleotides are TGTGCCAGCAGCTTAGCCGGCGGGGCTGAGACCCAGTACTTC.

This clone was seen more than once but under ten times. The chain couples TRBV28 to TRBJ2-7; a weak D match, TRBD2 (6 bases). With 1 base removed from V and 2 bases from J, the gap between germline ends came to 18 bases. Per germline, CDR1 MDHEN and CDR2 SYDVKM. The CDR3 loop spans 17 amino acids. DNA for the CDR3: TGTGCCAGCAGTTTATCGCCCTGGAGGGGTGCCACCTACGAGCAGTACTTC. The encoded protein is CASSLSPWRGATYEQYF.

This clone was seen a handful of times. The sample has other DNA sequences that encode this CDR3 too. The genes are TRBV9 and TRBJ1-2; 7 nucleotides align to TRBD1. V lost 4 bases and J lost 2; bases outside the gene matches: 2. CDR3 length equals 13 residues. Germline V gene data show CDR1 as SGDLS and CDR2 as YYNGEE. The CDR3 region is CASSTTGNYGYTF. The CDR3, as DNA: TGTGCCAGCAGCACGACAGGGAACTATGGCTACACCTTC.

This chain connects TRBV20-1 to TRBJ2-3; 14 positions agree with TRBD2. CDR1 and CDR2 from the germline V gene are DFQATT and SNEGSKA (reference sequence). V lost 6 bases to trimming and J lost 15 bases; unmatched junction nucleotides: 5. This CDR3 is 11 amino acids long. The CDR3 loop is CSAPGLAGEYF. The CDR3 DNA reads as TGCAGTGCCCCGGGACTAGCGGGGGAATATTTT.